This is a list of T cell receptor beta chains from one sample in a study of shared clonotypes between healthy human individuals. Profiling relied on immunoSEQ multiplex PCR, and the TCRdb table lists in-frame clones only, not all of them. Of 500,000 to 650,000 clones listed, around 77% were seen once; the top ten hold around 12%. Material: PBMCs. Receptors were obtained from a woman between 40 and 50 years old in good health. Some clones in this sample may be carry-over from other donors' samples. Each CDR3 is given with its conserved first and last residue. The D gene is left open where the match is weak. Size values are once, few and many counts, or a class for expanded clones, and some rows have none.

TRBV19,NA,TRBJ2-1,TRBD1,CASSRTGSYNEQFF,TGTGCCAGTAGTAGGACAGGGTCCTACAATGAGCAGTTCTTC
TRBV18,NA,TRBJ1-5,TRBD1,CASSPPGGGQPQHF,TGTGCCAGCTCACCACCAGGGGGCGGTCAGCCCCAGCATTTT
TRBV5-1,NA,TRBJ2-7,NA,CASGDSGYEQYF,TGCGCCAGCGGGGACTCCGGCTACGAGCAGTACTTC
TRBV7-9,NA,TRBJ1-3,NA,CASSLGGHNSGNTIYF,TGTGCCAGCAGCTTAGGGGGACACAACTCTGGAAACACCATATATTTT
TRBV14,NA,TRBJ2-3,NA,CASSQDVGADTQYF,TGTGCCAGCAGCCAAGATGTAGGGGCAGATACGCAGTATTTT
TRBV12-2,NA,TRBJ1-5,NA,CASRLRRYQPQHF,TGTGCAAGTCGCCTCAGGAGGTATCAGCCCCAGCATTTT
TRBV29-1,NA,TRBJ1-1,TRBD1,CSVRTGGNTEAFF,TGCAGCGTCCGGACAGGGGGGAACACTGAAGCTTTCTTT
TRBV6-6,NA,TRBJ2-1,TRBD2,CASSYLAGVSNEQFF,TGTGCCAGCAGTTATTTAGCGGGAGTAAGCAATGAGCAGTTCTTC
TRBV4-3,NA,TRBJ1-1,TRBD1,CASSQEVGGYGNTEAFF,TGCGCCAGCAGCCAAGAGGTAGGGGGCTATGGGAACACTGAAGCTTTCTTT
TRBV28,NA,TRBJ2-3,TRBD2,CASTGGSDTQYF,TGTGCCAGCACCGGGGGGTCGGATACGCAGTATTTT
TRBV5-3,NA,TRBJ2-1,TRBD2,CASGPRAGTSGRNEQFF,TGTGCCAGCGGCCCCCGGGCCGGGACTAGCGGGAGGAATGAGCAGTTCTTC
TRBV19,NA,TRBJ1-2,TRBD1,CASTQRVAGTGGNYGYTF,TGTGCCAGTACCCAAAGGGTCGCCGGGACAGGGGGTAACTATGGCTACACCTTC
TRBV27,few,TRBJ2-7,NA,CASSPLGGGLSYEQYF,TGTGCCAGCAGTCCCCTTGGGGGAGGCCTCTCCTACGAGCAGTACTTC
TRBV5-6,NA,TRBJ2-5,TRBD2,CASSGGTSQETQYF,TGTGCCAGCAGCGGGGGGACTAGCCAAGAGACCCAGTACTTC
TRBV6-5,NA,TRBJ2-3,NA,CASRRTVLTDTQYF,TGTGCCAGCAGGAGGACAGTTTTGACAGATACGCAGTATTTT
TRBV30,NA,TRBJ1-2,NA,CASSKGGGYTF,TGTGCCTCCTCGAAGGGGGGTGGCTACACCTTC
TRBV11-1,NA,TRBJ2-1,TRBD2,CASSVGPGLGDDNEQFF,TGTGCCAGCAGTGTGGGCCCGGGACTAGGGGATGACAATGAGCAGTTCTTC
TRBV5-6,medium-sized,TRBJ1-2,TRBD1,CASSDLGQGLNYGYTF,TGTGCCAGCAGCGATTTGGGACAGGGATTGAACTATGGCTACACCTTC
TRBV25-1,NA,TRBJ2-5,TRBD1,CASSGRWTGSVQYF,TGTGCCAGCAGTGGAAGATGGACAGGGAGCGTGCAGTACTTC
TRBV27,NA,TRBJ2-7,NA,CASREGGSNSPQHYF,TGTGCCAGCAGAGAAGGGGGGTCCAACTCCCCGCAGCATTACTTC
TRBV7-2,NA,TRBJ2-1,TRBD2,CASSLSLAEYNEQFF,TGTGCCAGCAGCTTATCACTAGCGGAGTACAATGAGCAGTTCTTC
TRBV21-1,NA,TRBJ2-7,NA,CASIRTTSGRAGEQYF,TGTGCCAGCATCCGAACGACTAGCGGGAGGGCCGGCGAGCAGTACTTC
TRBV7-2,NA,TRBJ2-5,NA,CASRRGGAGETQYF,TGTGCCAGCCGACGTGGGGGAGCGGGAGAGACCCAGTACTTC
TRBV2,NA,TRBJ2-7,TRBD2,CASKVTGGHGEQYF,TGTGCCAGCAAGGTGACGGGAGGGCATGGCGAGCAGTACTTC
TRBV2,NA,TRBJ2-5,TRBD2,CASSLAGGIETQYF,TGTGCCAGCAGCTTAGCGGGAGGGATAGAGACCCAGTACTTC
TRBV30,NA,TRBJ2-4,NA,CAWRAHGLAKNIQYF,TGTGCCTGGAGGGCCCATGGGCTAGCCAAAAACATTCAGTACTTC
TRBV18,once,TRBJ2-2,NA,CASSLGQANTGELFF,TGTGCCAGCTCACTGGGGCAGGCGAACACCGGGGAGCTGTTTTTT
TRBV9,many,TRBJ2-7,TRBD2,CASSVASGSAYEQYF,TGTGCCAGCAGCGTAGCCAGCGGGAGTGCCTACGAGCAGTACTTC